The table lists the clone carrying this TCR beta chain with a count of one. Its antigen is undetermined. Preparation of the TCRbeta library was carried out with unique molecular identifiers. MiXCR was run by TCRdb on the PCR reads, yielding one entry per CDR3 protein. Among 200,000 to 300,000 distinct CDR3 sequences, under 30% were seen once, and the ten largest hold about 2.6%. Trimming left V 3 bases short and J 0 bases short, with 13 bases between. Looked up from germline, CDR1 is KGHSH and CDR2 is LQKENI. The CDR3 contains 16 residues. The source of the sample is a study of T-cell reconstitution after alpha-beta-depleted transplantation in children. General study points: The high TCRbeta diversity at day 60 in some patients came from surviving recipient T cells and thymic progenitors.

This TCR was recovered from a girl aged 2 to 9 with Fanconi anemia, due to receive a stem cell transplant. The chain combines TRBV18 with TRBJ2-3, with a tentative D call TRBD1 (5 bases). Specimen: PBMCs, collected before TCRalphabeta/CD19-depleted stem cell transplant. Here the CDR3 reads CASSPTLQESTDTQYF. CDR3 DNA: TGTGCCAGCTCACCGACCCTACAGGAAAGCACAGATACGCAGTATTTT.